One sample yielded the 21 T cell receptor beta chains listed below, sequenced in a study of CD8+ T cells in alopecia areata. Extracted RNA was reverse transcribed, and the resulting cDNA served as sequencing template. Measured with immunoSEQ multiplex PCR; TCRdb has only the in-frame clones, and not every one. The sample contains fewer than 200,000 clones, about 60% of which appear only once. The sequenced sample was CD4+ T cells sorted from blood, obtained at week 0. The receptors were gathered from a human donor with alopecia areata.

This clone has more than one count but fewer than ten. J is TRBJ1-2 and V is TRBV7-2; TRBD1 matches at 7 bases. Germline V gene sequence: CDR1 SGHTA, CDR2 FQGNSA. V lost 1 base, J lost 4 bases, and 3 bases stayed unmatched. This CDR3 contains 14 residues. CDR3 region: CASSLGQGGYGYTF. The CDR3 DNA follows: TGTGCCAGCAGCTTAGGACAGGGCGGCTATGGCTACACCTTC.

The CDR3 sequence is CASSTRQGMATYF. Written as DNA, the CDR3 is TGTGCCAGCAGCACCCGACAGGGGATGGCTACGTACTTC. The rearrangement links TRBV7-9 to TRBJ2-7, with 8 bases fitting TRBD1. The germline CDR1 and CDR2 sequences are SEHNR and FQNEAQ (reference sequence). The V and J ends lost 5 bases and 12 bases, in that order; junction bases with no gene match: 12. This CDR3 comprises 13 residues.

The chain is built from TRBV2 and TRBJ2-5, with D possibly TRBD2 on 6 matching bases. V dropped 6 bases and J dropped 1 base, with 9 bases sitting between them. Germline CDR1 is SNHLY and CDR2 is FYNNEI. The CDR3 is 13 residues long. The CDR3 bases are TGTGCCAGCAGACGACTAGTCCAAGAGACCCAGTACTTC. Its protein product is CASRRLVQETQYF.

This chain connects TRBV30 to TRBJ1-5, with D perhaps matching TRBD1 (5 bases). The germline CDR1 and CDR2 sequences are GTSNPN and SVGIG (reference sequence). Trimming pared 2 bases from V and 2 bases from J, leaving 10 bases between. This CDR3 is built from 14 residues. CDR3 protein: CAWSTLGGNQPQHF. The DNA of the CDR3 is TGTGCCTGGAGTACCTTAGGGGGCAATCAGCCCCAGCATTTT.

As to this clone: At one end, the junction sequence differs from germline, possibly due to a read error. V is TRBV5-1 and J is TRBJ2-7, with no clear D. CDR1 and CDR2 from the germline V gene are SGHRS and YFSETQ. The CDR3 loop spans 12 amino acids. This chain's CDR3 is CASGLQPYEQYF. The CDR3 DNA follows: TGCGCCAGCGGCTTGCAGCCTTACGAGCAGTACTTC.

The J gene is TRBJ1-1, the V gene TRBV7-9, with 7 bases matching TRBD1. Germline CDR1 SEHNR, CDR2 FQNEAQ (reference sequence). The CDR3 has 13 amino acids. V lost 5 bases, J lost 5 bases, and 5 bases stayed unmatched. CDR3 in DNA: TGTGCCAGCAGCCTAGGGGGCCATACTGAAGCTTTCTTT. Translated: CASSLGGHTEAFF. Based on the CDR3 plus reference TRBV7-9 and TRBJ1-1, the full variable domain is DTGVSQNPRHKITKRGQNVTFRCDPISEHNRLYWYRQTLGQGPEFLTYFQNEAQLEKSRLLSDRFSAERPKGSFSTLEIQRTEQGDSAMYLCASSLGGHTEAFFGQGTRLTVV.

This clone was observed a single time. This sequence joins TRBV4-2 and TRBJ2-3, with D perhaps matching TRBD2 (5 bases). The CDR3 sequence is 17 residues long. The V and J ends lost 1 base and 3 bases respectively, with 17 bases between them. Germline V gene lookup returns CDR1 LGHNA and CDR2 YNFKEQ. The CDR3 here is CASSQVSGPRGTDTQYF. DNA of the CDR3: TGTGCCAGCAGCCAAGTTTCCGGGCCCCGGGGTACAGATACGCAGTATTTT.

The rearrangement uses TRBV29-1 and TRBJ1-2, with TRBD1 as a possible D gene (5 bases). The CDR3 totals 12 residues. CDR1 SQVTM and CDR2 ANQGSEA come from the germline V gene. Trimming removed 2 bases from V and 7 bases from J, with 11 bases in between. The CDR3 sequence: CSVEQGPFGYTF. The CDR3 DNA reads TGCAGCGTTGAACAGGGTCCTTTTGGCTACACCTTC.

The rearrangement links TRBV28 to TRBJ1-2; TRBD1 aligns across 12 bases. CDR3 length equals 16 residues. The V gene's germline CDR1 is MDHEN and CDR2 SYDVKM. V gave up 2 bases and J gave up 7 bases; unmatched junction bases: 8. CDR3 sequence reads: CASSLRTGTGGAGYTF. The CDR3 bases are TGTGCCAGCAGTTTAAGGACCGGGACAGGGGGCGCTGGCTACACCTTC.

This clone was counted only a few times. The V and J genes are TRBV18 and TRBJ2-7; either TRBD1 or TRBD2 may fit D (5 bases each). Germline lookup yields CDR1 KGHSH and CDR2 LQKENI. This CDR3 comprises 14 residues. Trimming removed 3 bases from V and 2 bases from J, with 11 bases in between. The DNA for the CDR3 is TGTGCCAGCTCACCCCGGGACGGCCCCTACGAGCAGTACTTC. Its protein product is CASSPRDGPYEQYF. Supplemented by reference TRBV18 and TRBJ2-7, the full variable domain reads NAGVMQNPRHLVRRRGQEARLRCSPMKGHSHVYWYRQLPEEGLKFMVYLQKENIIDESGMPKERFSAEFPKEGPSILRIQQVVRGDSAAYFCASSPRDGPYEQYFGPGTRLTVT.

The rearrangement uses TRBV7-9 and TRBJ2-7; 7 nucleotides agree with TRBD2. After removal of 5 bases from V and 2 bases from J, the junction contained 6 bases not matched to a gene. The CDR3 is 14 amino acids. CDR1 and CDR2 (germline): SEHNR, FQNEAQ (reference sequence). The DNA of the CDR3 is TGTGCCAGCAGCCGGCGGGCGGGGGCCTACGAGCAGTACTTC. This gives the protein CASSRRAGAYEQYF. Together with reference TRBV7-9 and TRBJ2-7, the CDR3 gives the full variable domain: DTGVSQNPRHKITKRGQNVTFRCDPISEHNRLYWYRQTLGQGPEFLTYFQNEAQLEKSRLLSDRFSAERPKGSFSTLEIQRTEQGDSAMYLCASSRRAGAYEQYFGPGTRLTVT.

This clone was seen only once. The chain carries TRBV4-2 and TRBJ2-7; D unresolved. Trimming took 4 bases from V and 1 from J, leaving 17 bases between them. The germline V gene has CDR1 LGHNA and CDR2 YNFKEQ. This CDR3 has 16 amino acids. Here the CDR3 reads CASSPDLTPPSYEQYF. As DNA, the CDR3 is TGTGCCAGCAGCCCCGACCTCACCCCTCCTTCCTACGAGCAGTACTTC.

The CDR3 protein is CASSQVQGTGELFF. For the CDR3, the DNA is TGTGCCAGCAGCCAGGTGCAGGGGACCGGGGAGCTGTTTTTT. The J gene is TRBJ2-2, the V gene TRBV14; D possibly corresponds to TRBD1 (6 bases). CDR1 is SGHDN and CDR2 is FVKESK in the germline V gene. The CDR3 is 14 residues long. Trimming removed 3 bases from V and 5 bases from J, with 10 bases in between.

The chain is built from TRBV29-1 and TRBJ1-5, with 7 nucleotides matching TRBD1. CDR3 size: 14 residues. Losses at the gene ends were 8 bases for V and 4 bases for J; bases not matched to a gene: 11. Germline CDR1 SQVTM, CDR2 ANQGSEA. This chain's CDR3 is CSYSTGTANQPQHF. The CDR3 bases are TGCAGCTACTCGACCGGGACAGCTAATCAGCCCCAGCATTTT.

This rearrangement joins TRBV29-1 to TRBJ2-4; no reliable D call. The CDR3 spans 11 residues. Germline V lookup: CDR1 SQVTM, CDR2 ANQGSEA. V lost 4 bases and J 9 bases, leaving 10 bases between the germline ends. The CDR3 DNA sequence: TGCAGCGTTGGCAAAGGTGGCATTCAGTACTTC. Its protein product is CSVGKGGIQYF. Supplemented by reference TRBV29-1 and TRBJ2-4, the full variable domain reads SAVISQKPSRDICQRGTSLTIQCQVDSQVTMMFWYRQQPGQSLTLIATANQGSEATYESGFVIDKFPISRPNLTFSTLTVSNMSPEDSSIYLCSVGKGGIQYFGAGTRLSVL.

CDR3 coding DNA: TGTGCCAGCAGGGCCCTGCTAACACCTGCTGGGGCCAACGTCCTGACTTTC. Translating it yields CASRALLTPAGANVLTF. The chain combines TRBV27 with TRBJ2-6; no firm D call. The germline CDR1 and CDR2 sequences are MNHEY and SMNVEV (reference sequence). The CDR3 consists of 17 residues. Between the trimmed V and J ends, which lost 6 bases and 2 bases, there was a span of 17 bases.

This chain connects TRBV19 to TRBJ1-6, with 7 bases lining up with TRBD1. With V trimmed by 11 bases and J by 4 bases, 5 bases remained unmatched. CDR3 size: 13 residues. The V gene's germline CDR1 is LNHDA and CDR2 SQIVND (reference sequence). The CDR3 region is CAGRDSYNSPLHF. The CDR3 DNA reads TGTGCCGGCCGGGACAGTTATAATTCACCCCTCCACTTT.

V usage is TRBV7-8 and J usage is TRBJ2-2; D might be TRBD2 (5 bases). This CDR3 contains 16 residues. Per the germline V gene, CDR1 is SGHVS and CDR2 is FQNEAQ. Trimming stripped 2 bases from V and 4 bases from J, with 14 bases between. The CDR3 DNA is TGTGCCAGCAGCTTACTGACTATAACCGCCACCGGGGAGCTGTTTTTT. Protein product: CASSLLTITATGELFF.

As to this clone: One end of the junction varies from germline; a read error may be responsible. The chain combines TRBV5-1 with TRBJ2-2; weak D call: TRBD1 (5 bases). The CDR3 length is 14 residues. Germline CDR1 reads SGHRS; CDR2 reads YFSETQ. DNA of the CDR3: TGCGCCAGCAGCTTGGCAGGGAACGCCGGGGAGCTGTTTTTT. This translates into CASSLAGNAGELFF.

The V gene is TRBV6-5, the J gene TRBJ2-7, with a tentative D call TRBD2 (5 bases). The ends were cut back, 5 bases at V and 5 bases at J, with 10 bases in the middle. Germline lookup yields CDR1 MNHEY and CDR2 SVGAGI. The CDR3 extends over 12 amino acids. CDR3 DNA sequence: TGTGCCAGCAGTGAGGGAACCCACGAGCAGTACTTC. Its translation: CASSEGTHEQYF.

This clone has more than one count but fewer than ten. The chain recombines TRBV4-1 with TRBJ2-7; 10 nucleotides line up with TRBD1. V lost 2 bases, J lost 5 bases, and 3 bases stayed unmatched. Looked up from germline, CDR1 is MGHRA and CDR2 is YSYEKL. The CDR3 contains 14 residues. The CDR3, as DNA: TGCGCCAGCAGCCAAACGGACAGGGGGAACGAGCAGTACTTC. Translating gives CASSQTDRGNEQYF.